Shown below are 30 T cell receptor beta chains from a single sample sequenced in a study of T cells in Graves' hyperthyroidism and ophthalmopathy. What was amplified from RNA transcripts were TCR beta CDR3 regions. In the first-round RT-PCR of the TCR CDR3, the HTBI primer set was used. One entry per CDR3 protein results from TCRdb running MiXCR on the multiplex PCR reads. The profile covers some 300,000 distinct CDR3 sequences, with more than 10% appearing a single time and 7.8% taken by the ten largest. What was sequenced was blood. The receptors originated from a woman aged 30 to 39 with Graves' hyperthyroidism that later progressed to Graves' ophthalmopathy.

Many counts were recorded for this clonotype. The CDR3 region has the DNA TGTGCCAGCAGCTCCCAGACCTCCAATGAGCAGTTCTTC. Translated: CASSSQTSNEQFF. The chain has TRBV3-1 and TRBJ2-1; the D is unclear. CDR1 is LGHDT, CDR2 YNNKEL, per germline (reference sequence). V was pared by 5 bases and J by 6 bases, with 11 bases between. This CDR3 spans 13 amino acids.

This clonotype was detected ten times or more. DNA for the CDR3: TGTGCCAGCAGTTCACTAGCGGAGTGGCTAGCCAAAAACATTCAGTACTTC. This gives the protein CASSSLAEWLAKNIQYF. J is TRBJ2-4 and V is TRBV28; TRBD2 agrees at 8 bases. Trimming took 4 bases from V and 0 from J; bases not matched to a gene: 8. The CDR3 loop spans 17 amino acids. Looked up from germline, CDR1 is MDHEN and CDR2 is SYDVKM.

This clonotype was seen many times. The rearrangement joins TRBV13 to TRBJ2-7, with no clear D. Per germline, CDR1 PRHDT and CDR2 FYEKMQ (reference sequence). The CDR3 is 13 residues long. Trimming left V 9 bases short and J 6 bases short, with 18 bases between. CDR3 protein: CASSDLADFEQYF. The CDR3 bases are TGTGCCAGTTCTGACTTGGCCGATTTCGAGCAGTACTTC.

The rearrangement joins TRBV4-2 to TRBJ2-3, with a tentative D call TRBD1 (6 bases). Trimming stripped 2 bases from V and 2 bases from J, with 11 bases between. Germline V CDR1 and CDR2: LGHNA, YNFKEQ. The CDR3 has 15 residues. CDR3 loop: CASSQIDRPTDTQYF. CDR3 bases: TGTGCCAGCAGCCAAATTGACAGGCCCACAGATACGCAGTATTTT.

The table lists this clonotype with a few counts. The CDR3 spells CAISESQLVQYF. The DNA for the CDR3 is TGTGCCATCAGTGAGTCACAGTTGGTCCAGTACTTC. The chain links TRBV10-3 to TRBJ2-5; D call uncertain. This CDR3 spans 12 amino acids. V was cut by 0 bases and J by 10 bases, with 9 bases left in between. Per the germline V gene, CDR1 is ENHRY and CDR2 is SYGVKD.

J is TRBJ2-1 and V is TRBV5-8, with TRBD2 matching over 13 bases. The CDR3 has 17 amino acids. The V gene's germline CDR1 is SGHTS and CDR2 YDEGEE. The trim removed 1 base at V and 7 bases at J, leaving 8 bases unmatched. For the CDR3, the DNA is TGTGCCAGCAGCTTGTCACTAGCGGGAGGGCCGGTAAATGAGCAGTTCTTC. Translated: CASSLSLAGGPVNEQFF.

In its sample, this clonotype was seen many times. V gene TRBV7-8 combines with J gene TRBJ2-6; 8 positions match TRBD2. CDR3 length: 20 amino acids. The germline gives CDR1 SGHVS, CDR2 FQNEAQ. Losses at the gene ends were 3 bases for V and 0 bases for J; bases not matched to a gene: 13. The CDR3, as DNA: TGTGCCAGCAGCTTTTCGGCCTCACGGGGGGGTCGCTCTGGGGCCAACGTCCTGACTTTC. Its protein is CASSFSASRGGRSGANVLTF.

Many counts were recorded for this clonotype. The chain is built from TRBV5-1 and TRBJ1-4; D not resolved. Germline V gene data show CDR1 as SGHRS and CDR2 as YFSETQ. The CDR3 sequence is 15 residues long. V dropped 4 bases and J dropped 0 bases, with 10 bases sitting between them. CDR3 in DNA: TGCGCCAGCAGCCTACGGGGTGCAACTAATGAAAAACTGTTTTTT. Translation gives CASSLRGATNEKLFF.

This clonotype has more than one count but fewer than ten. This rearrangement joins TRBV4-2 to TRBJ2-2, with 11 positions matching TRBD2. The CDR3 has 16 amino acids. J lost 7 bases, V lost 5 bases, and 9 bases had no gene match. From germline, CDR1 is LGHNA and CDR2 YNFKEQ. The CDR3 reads CASSALAGVDDGELFF. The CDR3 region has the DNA TGTGCCAGCAGCGCACTAGCGGGAGTGGACGACGGGGAGCTGTTTTTT.

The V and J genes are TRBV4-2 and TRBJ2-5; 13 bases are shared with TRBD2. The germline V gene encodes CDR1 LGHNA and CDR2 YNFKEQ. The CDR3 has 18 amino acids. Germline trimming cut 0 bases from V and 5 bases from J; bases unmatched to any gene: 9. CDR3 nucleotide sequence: TGTGCCAGCAGCCAAGAACCTCAAGGGACTAGCGGGATGGAGACCCAGTACTTC. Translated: CASSQEPQGTSGMETQYF.

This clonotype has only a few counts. The CDR3 reads CASSSSIRGGEQYF. The CDR3 DNA follows: TGTGCCAGTAGCTCGTCCATCAGAGGGGGAGAGCAGTACTTC. This chain joins TRBV19 and TRBJ2-7; TRBD1 might be the D (6 bases). V was pared by 6 bases and J by 7 bases, with 19 bases between. The V gene's germline CDR1 is LNHDA and CDR2 SQIVND (reference sequence). The CDR3 covers 14 residues.

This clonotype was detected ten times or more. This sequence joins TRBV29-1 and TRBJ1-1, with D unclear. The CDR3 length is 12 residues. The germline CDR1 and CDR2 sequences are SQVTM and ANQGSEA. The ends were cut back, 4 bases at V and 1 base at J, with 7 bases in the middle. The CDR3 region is CSVVAWNTEAFF. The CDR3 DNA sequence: TGCAGCGTTGTTGCGTGGAACACTGAAGCTTTCTTT. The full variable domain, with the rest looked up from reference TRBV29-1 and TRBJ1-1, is SAVISQKPSRDICQRGTSLTIQCQVDSQVTMMFWYRQQPGQSLTLIATANQGSEATYESGFVIDKFPISRPNLTFSTLTVSNMSPEDSSIYLCSVVAWNTEAFFGQGTRLTVV.

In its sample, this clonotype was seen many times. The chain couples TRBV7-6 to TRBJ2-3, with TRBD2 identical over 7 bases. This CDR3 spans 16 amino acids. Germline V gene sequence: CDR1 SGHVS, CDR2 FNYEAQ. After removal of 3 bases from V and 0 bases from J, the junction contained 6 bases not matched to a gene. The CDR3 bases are TGTGCCAGCAGCTTCTCTCTAGCGGAGAGCACAGATACGCAGTATTTT. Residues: CASSFSLAESTDTQYF.

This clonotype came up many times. CDR3 DNA: TGTGCCAGCAGTTTAAGTTACGCTGGGCCCCGGCCCCAGCATTTT. It codes for CASSLSYAGPRPQHF. The genes are TRBV12-3 or TRBV12-4 and TRBJ1-5; D call uncertain. There are 15 residues in the CDR3. V was trimmed by 2 bases and J by 9 bases, leaving 17 bases between them.

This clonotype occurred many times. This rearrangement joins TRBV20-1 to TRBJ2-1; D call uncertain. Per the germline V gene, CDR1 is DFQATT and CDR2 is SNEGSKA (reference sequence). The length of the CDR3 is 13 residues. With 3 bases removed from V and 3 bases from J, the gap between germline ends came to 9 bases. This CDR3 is CSARVVLYNEQFF. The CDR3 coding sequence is TGCAGTGCTAGGGTGGTTCTCTACAATGAGCAGTTCTTC.

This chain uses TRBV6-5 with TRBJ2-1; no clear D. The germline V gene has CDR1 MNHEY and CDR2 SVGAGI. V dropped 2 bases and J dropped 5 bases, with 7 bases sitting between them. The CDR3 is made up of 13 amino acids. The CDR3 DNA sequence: TGTGCCAGCAGTTACGGTCCGAACAATGAGCAGTTCTTC. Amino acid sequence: CASSYGPNNEQFF.

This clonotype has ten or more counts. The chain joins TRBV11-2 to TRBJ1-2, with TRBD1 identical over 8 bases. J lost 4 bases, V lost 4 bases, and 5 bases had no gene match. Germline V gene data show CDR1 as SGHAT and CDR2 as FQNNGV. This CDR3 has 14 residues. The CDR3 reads CASSSQGASYGYTF. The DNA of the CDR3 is TGTGCCAGCAGCTCGCAGGGGGCAAGCTATGGCTACACCTTC.

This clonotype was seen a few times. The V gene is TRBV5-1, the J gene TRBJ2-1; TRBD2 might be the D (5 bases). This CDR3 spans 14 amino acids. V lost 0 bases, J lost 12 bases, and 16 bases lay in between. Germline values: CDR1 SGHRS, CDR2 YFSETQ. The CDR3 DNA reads TGCGCCAGCAGCTTGGAGGTCAGTTGGCGGGTGCAGTTCTTC. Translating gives CASSLEVSWRVQFF. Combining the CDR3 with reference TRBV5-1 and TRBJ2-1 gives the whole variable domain KAGVTQTPRYLIKTRGQQVTLSCSPISGHRSVSWYQQTPGQGLQFLFEYFSETQRNKGNFPGRFSGRQFSNSRSEMNVSTLELGDSALYLCASSLEVSWRVQFFGPGTRLTVL.

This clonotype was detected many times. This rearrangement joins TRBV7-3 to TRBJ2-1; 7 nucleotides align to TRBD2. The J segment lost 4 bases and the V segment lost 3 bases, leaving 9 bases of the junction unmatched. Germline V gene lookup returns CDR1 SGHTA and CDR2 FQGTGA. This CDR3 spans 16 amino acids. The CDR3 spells CASSLGGGGRYNEQFF. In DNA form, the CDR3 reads TGTGCCAGCAGCTTGGGGGGGGGAGGACGTTACAATGAGCAGTTCTTC.

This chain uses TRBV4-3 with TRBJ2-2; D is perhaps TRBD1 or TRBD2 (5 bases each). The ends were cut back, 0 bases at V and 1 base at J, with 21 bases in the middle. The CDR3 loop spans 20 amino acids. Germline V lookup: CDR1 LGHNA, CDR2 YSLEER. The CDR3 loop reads CASSQEWPRPGPGNTGELFF. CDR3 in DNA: TGCGCCAGCAGCCAAGAATGGCCGCGGCCGGGACCGGGGAACACCGGGGAGCTGTTTTTT.

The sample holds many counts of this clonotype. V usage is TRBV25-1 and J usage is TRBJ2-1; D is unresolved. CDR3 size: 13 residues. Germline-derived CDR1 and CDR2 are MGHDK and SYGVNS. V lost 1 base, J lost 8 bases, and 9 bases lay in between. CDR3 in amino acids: CASSESYLHEQFF. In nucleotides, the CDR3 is TGTGCCAGCAGTGAATCTTACCTTCATGAGCAGTTCTTC. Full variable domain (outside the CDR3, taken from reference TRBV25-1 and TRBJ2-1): EADIYQTPRYLVIGTGKKITLECSQTMGHDKMYWYQQDPGMELHLIHYSYGVNSTEKGDLSSESTVSRIRTEHFPLTLESARPSHTSQYLCASSESYLHEQFFGPGTRLTVL.

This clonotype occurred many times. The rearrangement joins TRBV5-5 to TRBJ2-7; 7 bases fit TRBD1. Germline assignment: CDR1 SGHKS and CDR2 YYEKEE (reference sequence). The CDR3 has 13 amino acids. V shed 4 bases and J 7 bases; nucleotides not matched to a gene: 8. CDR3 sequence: CASSPPTGLEQYF. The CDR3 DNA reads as TGTGCCAGCAGCCCGCCGACAGGGTTGGAGCAGTACTTC.

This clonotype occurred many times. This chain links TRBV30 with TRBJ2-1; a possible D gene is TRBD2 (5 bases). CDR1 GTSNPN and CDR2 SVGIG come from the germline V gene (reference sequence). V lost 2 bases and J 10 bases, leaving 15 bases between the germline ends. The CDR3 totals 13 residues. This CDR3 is CAWSRMGSGEQFF. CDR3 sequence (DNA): TGTGCCTGGAGTAGGATGGGGAGCGGAGAGCAGTTCTTC.

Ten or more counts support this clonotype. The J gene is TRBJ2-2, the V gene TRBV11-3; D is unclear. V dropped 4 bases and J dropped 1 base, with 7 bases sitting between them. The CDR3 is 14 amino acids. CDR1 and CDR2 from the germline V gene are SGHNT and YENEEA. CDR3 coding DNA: TGTGCCAGCAGCTCGGTACGGAACACCGGGGAGCTGTTTTTT. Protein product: CASSSVRNTGELFF.

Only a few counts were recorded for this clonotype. The CDR3 nucleotides are TGTGCCAGTAGTAGAGGACAAAACATTCAGTACTTC. Translation gives CASSRGQNIQYF. This chain links TRBV19 with TRBJ2-4; D gene uncertain. The CDR3 consists of 12 residues. Germline-derived CDR1 and CDR2 are LNHDA and SQIVND (reference sequence). The V end was cut by 4 bases, the J end by 5 bases, with 6 bases between.

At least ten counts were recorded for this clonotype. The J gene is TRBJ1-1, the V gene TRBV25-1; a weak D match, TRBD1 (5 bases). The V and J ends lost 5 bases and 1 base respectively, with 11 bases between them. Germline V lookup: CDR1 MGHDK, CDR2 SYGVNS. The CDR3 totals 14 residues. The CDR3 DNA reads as TGTGCCAGCAGTACTAGGGGAGGGAACACTGAAGCTTTCTTT. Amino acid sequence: CASSTRGGNTEAFF.

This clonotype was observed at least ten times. As DNA, the CDR3 is TGTGCCACCAGCCAGGAGCGGGAGGGCACAGATACGCAGTATTTT. Translating gives CATSQEREGTDTQYF. The rearrangement joins TRBV15 to TRBJ2-3; TRBD2 agrees at 9 bases. The germline gives CDR1 LNHNV, CDR2 YYDKDF (reference sequence). The CDR3 consists of 15 residues. V lost 5 bases to trimming and J lost 1 base; unmatched junction nucleotides: 4.

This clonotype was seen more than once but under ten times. The CDR3 spells CASSYSGPPYEQYF. The CDR3 nucleotides are TGTGCCAGCAGTTACTCAGGCCCCCCCTACGAGCAGTACTTC. The gene calls are TRBV6-6 and TRBJ2-7; D gene unclear. This CDR3 has 14 amino acids. Per germline, CDR1 MNHNY and CDR2 SVGAGI (reference sequence). The V end lost 0 bases, the J end lost 2 bases, and 8 bases lay between the germline ends.

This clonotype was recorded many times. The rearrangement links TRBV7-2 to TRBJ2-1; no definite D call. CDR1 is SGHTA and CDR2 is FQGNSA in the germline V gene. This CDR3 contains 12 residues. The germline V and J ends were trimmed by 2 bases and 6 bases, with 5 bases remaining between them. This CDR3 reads CASSLMGNEQFF. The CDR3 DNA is TGTGCCAGCAGCTTAATGGGCAATGAGCAGTTCTTC.

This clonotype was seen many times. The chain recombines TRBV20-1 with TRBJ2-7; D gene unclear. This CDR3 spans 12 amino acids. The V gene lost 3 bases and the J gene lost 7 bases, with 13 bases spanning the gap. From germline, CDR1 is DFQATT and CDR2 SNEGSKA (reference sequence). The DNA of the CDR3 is TGCAGTGCTAGGGGCGACGGATGGGAGCAGTACTTC. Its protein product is CSARGDGWEQYF.